This T cell receptor beta chain stems from a study of blood T cells in healthy people across ages. Findings and limits, study-wide: Naive T cell percentage strongly correlated with TCR beta diversity.

Next came a second PCR, run for about 7 to 11 cycles, which used a sample-barcoded 5' primer along with a J-beta primer mix. TCRdb ran MiXCR on the 5' RACE reads and lists one entry per CDR3 protein. The sample carries about 1.4 million distinct CDR3 sequences, approximately 59% recorded once. This CDR3 comprises 16 residues. Germline trimming cut 3 bases from V and 6 bases from J; bases unmatched to any gene: 8. Germline V lookup: CDR1 LNHDA, CDR2 SQIVND (reference sequence). As for this clonotype: The antigen is not known.

The receptor was derived from a man in his late teens or twenties in good health. J is TRBJ2-2 and V is TRBV19; 9 bases match TRBD2. The sample taken for sequencing was blood. DNA for the CDR3: TGTGCCAGTAGTATTGATGGTCCTAGCGGGGCCGGGGAGCTGTTTTTT. Amino acid sequence: CASSIDGPSGAGELFF.